A selection of T cell receptor beta chains follows, all from one sample in a study of metastatic and nonmetastatic thyroid tumors. TCRdb re-clonotyped the PCR reads via MiXCR. Of 85,000 to 95,000 clones listed, about 15% are singletons. Sequencing was performed on blood. These receptors were taken from a female donor with papillary thyroid cancer or a benign thyroid nodule (not recorded which). Some clones in this sample may be carry-over from other donors' samples. Each CDR3 is given with its conserved first and last residue. The D gene is left open where the match is weak. Some rows mark clone size as missing; the rest say once, few, many or name a class of expanded clone.

J gene: TRBJ2-7; V gene: TRBV2; D gene: TRBD1; clone size: many; CDR3 DNA: TGTGCCAGCAGTGAAGGACAGGGGGGGTTATACGAGCAGTACTTC; CDR3 protein: CASSEGQGGLYEQYF
J gene: TRBJ2-1; V gene: TRBV19; D gene: TRBD2; clone size: many; CDR3 DNA: TGTGCCAGTAGTATGGAGGGACTACCTTTCGGGAATGAGCAGTTCTTC; CDR3 protein: CASSMEGLPFGNEQFF
J gene: TRBJ2-7; V gene: TRBV11-2; D gene: .; clone size: many; CDR3 DNA: TGTGCCAGCAGCCCTCGGGCAGGCCCGTACGAGCAGTACTTC; CDR3 protein: CASSPRAGPYEQYF
J gene: TRBJ2-1; V gene: TRBV20-1; D gene: TRBD1; clone size: .; CDR3 DNA: TGCAGTGCTAGAGACTCACAGGGGATATCCTACAATGATCAGTTCTTC; CDR3 protein: CSARDSQGISYNDQFF
J gene: TRBJ2-3; V gene: TRBV10-1; D gene: TRBD1; clone size: many; CDR3 DNA: TGCGCCAGCAGGACAGGGGCCGCAGGCGAGAAGGGTACGCAGTATTTT; CDR3 protein: CASRTGAAGEKGTQYF
J gene: TRBJ1-2; V gene: TRBV6-2/TRBV6-3; D gene: TRBD1; clone size: many; CDR3 DNA: TGTGCCAGCAAGATACCGGGACAGAACTATGGCTACACCTTC; CDR3 protein: CASKIPGQNYGYTF
J gene: TRBJ1-5; V gene: TRBV6-2/TRBV6-3; D gene: .; clone size: .; CDR3 DNA: TGTGCCAGCAGTTACTCGAACGGGCTTATCCGCAGCAATCAGCACCAACATTTT; CDR3 protein: CASSYSNGLIRSNQHQHF
J gene: TRBJ2-7; V gene: TRBV5-5; D gene: TRBD1; clone size: many; CDR3 DNA: TGTGCCAGCAGTTTCGCTAATACAGGGGGCGGCTACGAGCAGTACTTC; CDR3 protein: CASSFANTGGGYEQYF
J gene: TRBJ1-5; V gene: TRBV28; D gene: TRBD1; clone size: .; CDR3 DNA: TGTGCCAGCATCCTCCCCGGACAGGGGGAGGGTGCCCAGCATTTT; CDR3 protein: CASILPGQGEGAQHF
J gene: TRBJ1-6; V gene: TRBV6-1; D gene: TRBD1; clone size: few; CDR3 DNA: TGTGCCAGCAGTGAGCATCAGGGGGATAATTCACCCCTCCACTTT; CDR3 protein: CASSEHQGDNSPLHF
J gene: TRBJ2-3; V gene: TRBV28; D gene: TRBD1; clone size: many; CDR3 DNA: TGTGCCAGCAGTTTTCACGGACAGGGGTTCACAGATACGCAGTATTTT; CDR3 protein: CASSFHGQGFTDTQYF
J gene: TRBJ2-5; V gene: TRBV12-3/TRBV12-4; D gene: .; clone size: many; CDR3 DNA: TGTGCCAGCAGTCCAACAGGGAGGGTGGAGACCCAGTACTTC; CDR3 protein: CASSPTGRVETQYF
J gene: TRBJ1-5; V gene: TRBV11-2; D gene: .; clone size: many; CDR3 DNA: TGTGCCAGCAGCTTAGGGGGGGATCAGCCCCAGCATTTT; CDR3 protein: CASSLGGDQPQHF
J gene: TRBJ2-7; V gene: TRBV28; D gene: TRBD2; clone size: few; CDR3 DNA: TGTGCCAGCAGCCCCTATAGACTAGCGGGGGGCCTAAGCTCCTACGAGCAGTACTTC; CDR3 protein: CASSPYRLAGGLSSYEQYF
J gene: TRBJ2-1; V gene: TRBV20-1; D gene: .; clone size: many; CDR3 DNA: TGCAGTGCTAGAGATCGGCAGGAGTACAATGAGCAGTTCTTC; CDR3 protein: CSARDRQEYNEQFF
J gene: TRBJ1-3; V gene: TRBV11-1; D gene: .; clone size: many; CDR3 DNA: TGTGCCAGCAGCGCCAACTCTGGAAACACCATATATTTT; CDR3 protein: CASSANSGNTIYF
J gene: TRBJ2-3; V gene: TRBV5-1; D gene: .; clone size: .; CDR3 DNA: TGCGCCAGCAGCAGTAGGGGACCCCGGTGCACATATACGCAGTATTTT; CDR3 protein: CASSSRGPRCTYTQYF
J gene: TRBJ1-6; V gene: TRBV11-2; D gene: .; clone size: many; CDR3 DNA: TGTGCCAGCACCTTCACAGGGCGAGGAAATAATTTACCCCTCCACTTT; CDR3 protein: CASTFTGRGNNLPLHF
J gene: TRBJ1-2; V gene: TRBV6-5; D gene: .; clone size: many; CDR3 DNA: TGTGCCAGCAGTTACAGAAGGATCGGCTATGGCTACACCTTC; CDR3 protein: CASSYRRIGYGYTF
J gene: TRBJ2-1; V gene: TRBV7-2; D gene: TRBD2; clone size: many; CDR3 DNA: TGTGCCAGCAGCCGTTCGAGGGGAGGGTACAATGAGCAGTTCTTC; CDR3 protein: CASSRSRGGYNEQFF
J gene: TRBJ1-1; V gene: TRBV11-2; D gene: .; clone size: .; CDR3 DNA: TGTGCCAGCAGCCCTAGGGCGGTCTGGCGGCGGAACACTGAAGCTTTCTTT; CDR3 protein: CASSPRAVWRRNTEAFF
J gene: TRBJ2-7; V gene: TRBV29-1; D gene: TRBD1; clone size: many; CDR3 DNA: TGCAGCGCGGGACAGGGAAACGCCTACGAGCAGTACTTC; CDR3 protein: CSAGQGNAYEQYF
J gene: TRBJ1-3; V gene: TRBV6-1; D gene: .; clone size: .; CDR3 DNA: TGTGCCAGCACTCGAGGATGGCTTCTAGGTGGAAACATCATATATTTT; CDR3 protein: CASTRGWLLGGNIIYF
J gene: TRBJ1-1; V gene: TRBV30; D gene: .; clone size: .; CDR3 DNA: TGTGCCTGGAGTGTAGATTCTATTGCTGAAGCTTTCTTT; CDR3 protein: CAWSVDSIAEAFF
J gene: TRBJ2-4; V gene: TRBV2; D gene: .; clone size: many; CDR3 DNA: TGTGCCAGCAGTGATCCTGCACCGAATCTTCAGTACTTC; CDR3 protein: CASSDPAPNLQYF
J gene: TRBJ2-7; V gene: TRBV7-2; D gene: .; clone size: once; CDR3 DNA: TGTGCCAGCAGCTTTATGAGGGACGGCGAGCAGTACTTC; CDR3 protein: CASSFMRDGEQYF
J gene: TRBJ1-4; V gene: TRBV18; D gene: .; clone size: many; CDR3 DNA: TGTGCCAGCTCACCCTTAGGGGGAGGAGAAAAACTGTTTTTT; CDR3 protein: CASSPLGGGEKLFF
J gene: TRBJ1-5; V gene: TRBV10-2; D gene: .; clone size: many; CDR3 DNA: TGCGCCAGCAGTGAGTCGCAGAGTCCCAATCAGCCCCAGCATTTT; CDR3 protein: CASSESQSPNQPQHF
J gene: TRBJ1-1; V gene: TRBV20-1; D gene: TRBD1; clone size: many; CDR3 DNA: TGCAGTGCTAGTCACCGGGACAGGGGATATGACACTGAAGCTTTCTTT; CDR3 protein: CSASHRDRGYDTEAFF
J gene: TRBJ1-2; V gene: TRBV6-1; D gene: TRBD1; clone size: many; CDR3 DNA: TGTGCCAGCAGTTCGGAGGGGGCGAGGTATGGCTACACCTTC; CDR3 protein: CASSSEGARYGYTF
J gene: TRBJ2-7; V gene: TRBV4-1; D gene: TRBD1; clone size: many; CDR3 DNA: TGCGCCAGCAGCCAAGGGGACAGGGGGGTCGAGCAGTACTTC; CDR3 protein: CASSQGDRGVEQYF
J gene: TRBJ2-3; V gene: TRBV5-1; D gene: TRBD2; clone size: .; CDR3 DNA: TGCGCCAGCAGATATACAGCGGGGGGCACAGATACGCAGTATTTT; CDR3 protein: CASRYTAGGTDTQYF
J gene: TRBJ2-6; V gene: TRBV20-1; D gene: TRBD1; clone size: many; CDR3 DNA: TGCAGTGCTGGAAACCATGGACAGGGGTCGAGCTCTGGGGCCAACGTCCTGACTTTC; CDR3 protein: CSAGNHGQGSSSGANVLTF
J gene: TRBJ1-3; V gene: TRBV6-5; D gene: .; clone size: .; CDR3 DNA: TGTGCCAGCAGTTACTCGGCAGGGCAGAGCTCTGGAAACACCATATATTTT; CDR3 protein: CASSYSAGQSSGNTIYF
J gene: TRBJ2-2; V gene: TRBV3-1; D gene: .; clone size: many; CDR3 DNA: TGTGCCAGCAGCCAAGATTGGGGGGCCAACACCGGGGAGCTGTTTTTT; CDR3 protein: CASSQDWGANTGELFF
J gene: TRBJ2-1; V gene: TRBV5-6; D gene: TRBD2; clone size: many; CDR3 DNA: TGTGCCAGCAGCTTGAGACTAGCGGGGGCAGGGGATGAGCAGTTCTTC; CDR3 protein: CASSLRLAGAGDEQFF
J gene: TRBJ2-1; V gene: TRBV9; D gene: .; clone size: many; CDR3 DNA: TGTGCCAGCAGCGCAGCGACTGGGGGGGGCGCCTACAATGAGCAGTTCTTC; CDR3 protein: CASSAATGGGAYNEQFF